This TCR beta chain comes out of a study of cytomegalovirus exposure and HLA in healthy donors. PCR was performed using 60 Vbeta and 13 Jbeta primers. Sequencing used immunoSEQ multiplex PCR; TCRdb keeps in-frame clones, though not all of them. The listing records 56,000 or so clones. Study observations and caveats: Highest at DRB1 and lowest at HLA-C, TCR association rates differed among HLA loci in a later analysis.

Germline V gene data show CDR1 as MGHRA and CDR2 as YSYEKL. V was cut by 0 bases and J by 4 bases, with 14 bases left in between. CDR3 length: 16 residues. This clone is medium-sized by frequency. Its antigen remains unidentified. This clonotype originated in a middle-aged man in good health and CMV-seropositive. V usage is TRBV4-1 and J usage is TRBJ2-3; D unresolved. Sequenced input: PBMCs. The CDR3 sequence is CASSQDGRSLADTQYF. In DNA, the CDR3 is TGCGCCAGCAGCCAAGATGGCCGTTCGCTTGCAGATACGCAGTATTTT.